The sample holds a few counts of the clone carrying this TCR beta chain. Markers CD45RO/CCR7/CD25/CD127/CD95/CD27 served to sort CD4+ naive, central memory, regulatory and stem cell-like memory cells. Per the germline V gene, CDR1 is ENHRY and CDR2 is SYGVKD. With V trimmed by 2 bases and J by 5 bases, 4 bases remained unmatched. This CDR3 has 15 residues. These data belong to a study of beta chain features in type 1 diabetes. As every portion of the isolated RNA was reverse transcribed, the sequencing read expressed TCRB transcripts. Average reads for naive, central memory and regulatory T cell samples were several million. Assay: immunoSEQ multiplex PCR; the TCRdb copy retains only in-frame clones and omits some. The sample contains approximately 150,000 clones, about 9.1% of which appear only once.

The genes are TRBV10-3 and TRBJ2-5, with 11 bases aligning to TRBD2. This sequence was found in a woman aged 35 to 49 in good health. Sequencing was carried out using central memory CD4+ T cells from blood. The CDR3, as DNA: TGTGCCATCAGTGAGCAGGCTAGCGGGGGGGAGACCCAGTACTTC. This sequence encodes CAISEQASGGETQYF.